One and the same sample provided the 25 T cell receptor beta chains below, sequenced in a study of cytomegalovirus exposure and HLA in healthy donors. It was with 60 Vbeta and 13 Jbeta primers that the PCR ran. Sequenced by immunoSEQ multiplex PCR; TCRdb stores in-frame clones only, minus some. The sample records over 150,000 clones, about four fifths being singletons. The sequencing sample was made of PBMCs. These TCRs come from a girl under 18 in good health and CMV-seropositive.

This chain joins TRBV6-5 and TRBJ1-3; no clear D gene. With 6 bases removed from V and 2 bases from J, the gap between germline ends came to 14 bases. The germline V gene encodes CDR1 MNHEY and CDR2 SVGAGI. This CDR3 is 15 amino acids long. The CDR3 loop reads CASRLVGTPGNTIYF. In nucleotides, the CDR3 is TGTGCCAGCAGACTAGTAGGTACACCTGGAAACACCATATATTTT.

The chain uses TRBV10-3 and TRBJ2-7; D is uncertain. The V and J ends lost 3 bases and 3 bases respectively, with 3 bases between them. Germline V gene lookup returns CDR1 ENHRY and CDR2 SYGVKD. The CDR3 contains 11 residues. The CDR3 protein is CAISDGYEQYF. The CDR3 region has the DNA TGTGCCATCAGTGACGGCTACGAGCAGTACTTC.

CDR3 region: CSVESGGNSYEQYF. DNA for the CDR3: TGCAGCGTTGAGTCGGGGGGCAACTCCTACGAGCAGTACTTC. The chain combines TRBV29-1 with TRBJ2-7, with D possibly matching TRBD2 (7 bases). Trimming cost V 3 bases and J 0 bases, with 12 bases left between them. The CDR3 spans 14 residues. Looked up from germline, CDR1 is SQVTM and CDR2 is ANQGSEA.

This sequence joins TRBV19 and TRBJ2-7, with 11 bases lining up with TRBD1. The CDR3 totals 15 residues. J lost 7 bases, V lost 5 bases, and 10 bases had no gene match. Germline-derived CDR1 and CDR2 are LNHDA and SQIVND (reference sequence). The CDR3 spells CASSLTGTGGAEQYF. CDR3 nucleotide sequence: TGTGCCAGTAGTTTAACCGGGACAGGGGGTGCAGAGCAGTACTTC.

There are a few counts of this clone. The V call is TRBV7-9, the J call TRBJ2-7, with TRBD1 matching 8 bases. The CDR3 has 15 amino acids. V lost 0 bases and J lost 4; bases outside the gene matches: 5. Germline V gives CDR1 SEHNR, CDR2 FQNEAQ (reference sequence). The CDR3 coding sequence is TGTGCCAGCAGCTTAGCCGGTACAGGGGGGTACGAGCAGTACTTC. This sequence encodes CASSLAGTGGYEQYF.

This chain links TRBV7-3 with TRBJ2-1; 12 nucleotides agree with TRBD2. V dropped 8 bases and J dropped 7; count of bases not matched to a gene: 6. CDR1 is SGHTA and CDR2 is FQGTGA in the germline V gene. This CDR3 is 14 amino acids long. CDR3 amino acids: CASSLAGGGNEQFF. CDR3 DNA: TGTGCCAGCTCACTAGCGGGGGGCGGTAATGAGCAGTTCTTC. Complete variable domain (other parts from reference TRBV7-3 and TRBJ2-1): GAGVSQTPSNKVTEKGKYVELRCDPISGHTALYWYRQSLGQGPEFLIYFQGTGAADDSGLPNDRFFAVRPEGSVSTLKIQRTERGDSAVYLCASSLAGGGNEQFFGPGTRLTVL.

This chain connects TRBV6-1 to TRBJ1-1, with D unresolved. Trimming took 5 bases from V and 4 from J, leaving 11 bases between them. The V gene's germline CDR1 is MNHNS and CDR2 SASEGT. CDR3 size: 13 residues. The CDR3 sequence is CASSHRNLTEAFF. The CDR3 DNA reads as TGTGCCAGCAGTCACAGAAACCTCACTGAAGCTTTCTTT.

CDR3 DNA sequence: TGTGCCAGCAGCTTTCCCGGGATGCGCGGCACCGGGGAGCTGTTTTTT. The encoded protein is CASSFPGMRGTGELFF. The chain recombines TRBV7-9 with TRBJ2-2; weak D call: TRBD2 (5 bases). This CDR3 region has 16 residues. Germline-derived CDR1 and CDR2 are SEHNR and FQNEAQ (reference sequence). Trimming pared 3 bases from V and 4 bases from J, leaving 15 bases between.

This clone was observed a handful of times. The chain links TRBV19 to TRBJ2-5; TRBD1 might be the D (8 bases). Germline V lookup: CDR1 LNHDA, CDR2 SQIVND (reference sequence). The CDR3 spans 14 residues. The germline V and J ends were trimmed by 5 bases and 5 bases, with 15 bases remaining between them. The CDR3 here is CASSPGQGGETQYF. CDR3 nucleotides: TGTGCCAGTAGTCCCGGACAGGGAGGGGAGACCCAGTACTTC. Combining the CDR3 with reference TRBV19 and TRBJ2-5 gives the whole variable domain DGGITQSPKYLFRKEGQNVTLSCEQNLNHDAMYWYRQDPGQGLRLIYYSQIVNDFQKGDIAEGYSVSREKKESFPLTVTSAQKNPTAFYLCASSPGQGGETQYFGPGTRLLVL.

This clone turned up a few times. This sequence joins TRBV27 and TRBJ2-7; possible D gene TRBD1, 6 bases. The CDR3 length is 14 residues. Trimming removed 3 bases at V and 1 base at J, with 10 bases between. Germline V CDR1 and CDR2: MNHEY, SMNVEV (reference sequence). CDR3 coding DNA: TGTGCCAGCAGTTTGTATGGACAGTCCTACGAGCAGTACTTC. It encodes CASSLYGQSYEQYF.

The chain uses TRBV7-8 and TRBJ1-1; possible D gene TRBD1, 6 bases. V lost 5 bases and J 4 bases, leaving 17 bases between the germline ends. Germline V lookup: CDR1 SGHVS, CDR2 FQNEAQ. The CDR3 has 15 residues. CDR3 nucleotides: TGTGCCAGCAGCGCAGCAGGGGAATGGGGCACTGAAGCTTTCTTT. It translates to CASSAAGEWGTEAFF.

The chain links TRBV7-6 to TRBJ1-4; D unclear. The CDR3 is 13 residues long. Trimming removed 2 bases at V and 5 bases at J, with 6 bases between. Germline V gene lookup returns CDR1 SGHVS and CDR2 FNYEAQ. The CDR3 DNA is TGTGCCAGCAGCTTATACAGAAATGAAAAACTGTTTTTT. Its protein is CASSLYRNEKLFF.

The chain has TRBV6-4 and TRBJ2-7, with 7 positions matching TRBD1. V shed 10 bases and J 1 base; nucleotides not matched to a gene: 10. Per the germline V gene, CDR1 is MRHNA and CDR2 is SNTAGT. The length of the CDR3 is 14 residues. The CDR3 DNA sequence: TGTGCCATCGAAACATGGACAGGTTCCTACGAGCAGTACTTC. Translated, it gives CAIETWTGSYEQYF.

J is TRBJ2-7 and V is TRBV19; tentatively, D is TRBD1 (6 bases). CDR3 length: 19 amino acids. The V and J ends lost 1 base and 0 bases respectively, with 22 bases between them. The V gene's germline CDR1 is LNHDA and CDR2 SQIVND (reference sequence). The CDR3 DNA reads as TGTGCCAGTAGTATAGTTGCGACAGGCGCTCGGAGAGGCTCCTACGAGCAGTACTTC. This encodes CASSIVATGARRGSYEQYF.

The chain couples TRBV6-1 to TRBJ2-7; D is unresolved. This CDR3 is 13 amino acids long. Germline loops: CDR1 MNHNS, CDR2 SASEGT. The ends were cut back, 7 bases at V and 0 bases at J, with 10 bases in the middle. CDR3 sequence: CASTQRSSYEQYF. The CDR3 coding sequence is TGTGCCAGCACGCAACGCAGCTCCTACGAGCAGTACTTC.

On this clone itself: One junction end disagrees with the germline gene, perhaps due to a read error. The chain recombines TRBV7-7 with TRBJ2-3; tentative D call: TRBD2 (5 bases). The CDR3 is made up of 14 amino acids. CDR1 SSHAT and CDR2 FNYEAQ come from the germline V gene (reference sequence). The CDR3 sequence: CASSLKRSTDTQYF. The CDR3 DNA sequence: TGTGCTAGCAGCTTAAAGCGGAGCACAGATACGCAGTATTTT.

The V and J genes are TRBV9 and TRBJ1-1; TRBD1 aligns across 8 bases. The CDR3 is 14 amino acids. Unmatched junction bases numbered 7, after V lost 4 bases and J lost 5 bases. Germline V lookup: CDR1 SGDLS, CDR2 YYNGEE. CDR3 bases: TGTGCCAGCAGCCTTGACAGGGGCTGGACTGAAGCTTTCTTT. It is translated as CASSLDRGWTEAFF.

This clone was counted between two and nine times. The chain couples TRBV2 to TRBJ1-1; 7 nucleotides line up with TRBD1. With V trimmed by 6 bases and J by 0 bases, 4 bases remained unmatched. The germline V gene has CDR1 SNHLY and CDR2 FYNNEI. This CDR3 comprises 14 residues. The CDR3, as DNA: TGTGCCAGCAGGGAGGGACAGATGAACACTGAAGCTTTCTTT. Protein: CASREGQMNTEAFF.

The rearrangement uses TRBV10-2 and TRBJ2-3; D unclear. The germline V gene encodes CDR1 WSHSY and CDR2 SAAADI. CDR3 length: 13 amino acids. Trimming stripped 0 bases from V and 4 bases from J, with 5 bases between. The CDR3 loop is CASSESRADTQYF. In nucleotides, the CDR3 is TGCGCCAGCAGTGAGTCGAGAGCAGATACGCAGTATTTT.

In regard to this clone: The junction shows a germline mismatch at one end, possibly a read error. The V gene is TRBV7-6, the J gene TRBJ2-1, with 9 bases aligning to TRBD1. The CDR3 is 15 amino acids. Germline loops: CDR1 SGHVS, CDR2 FNYEAQ. CDR3 DNA: TGTACCAGCAGCCCTGGGACAGGGTCCTACAATGAGCAGTTCTTC. This gives the protein CTSSPGTGSYNEQFF.

This clone showed up just once. V usage is TRBV7-3 and J usage is TRBJ1-2; D not resolved. This CDR3 has 13 residues. Looked up from germline, CDR1 is SGHTA and CDR2 is FQGTGA. The V and J ends lost 0 bases and 2 bases respectively, with 4 bases between them. The CDR3 spells CASSLTANYGYTF. CDR3 bases: TGTGCCAGCAGCTTAACAGCCAACTATGGCTACACCTTC.

The V gene is TRBV2, the J gene TRBJ2-2; 7 bases match TRBD2. Trimming took 6 bases from V and 4 from J; bases not matched to a gene: 8. The CDR3 covers 15 residues. Germline assignment: CDR1 SNHLY and CDR2 FYNNEI. CDR3 protein: CASRGTTLGTGELFF. The CDR3 DNA sequence: TGTGCCAGCAGGGGGACTACCCTTGGCACCGGGGAGCTGTTTTTT.

The J gene is TRBJ2-7, the V gene TRBV10-2; 7 bases are a match to TRBD1. The germline gives CDR1 WSHSY, CDR2 SAAADI. The junction had 9 bases not matched to a gene; V was cut back by 5 bases and J by 2 bases. The CDR3 has 15 residues. Here the CDR3 DNA reads TGCGCCAGCAGTTTCACCGGGACAGACACCTACGAGCAGTACTTC. It yields the protein CASSFTGTDTYEQYF.

This chain uses TRBV2 with TRBJ1-2; weak D call: TRBD1 (6 bases). The CDR3 totals 14 residues. With 0 bases removed from V and 5 bases from J, the gap between germline ends came to 10 bases. Germline V gene data show CDR1 as SNHLY and CDR2 as FYNNEI. In DNA, the CDR3 is TGTGCCAGCAGTGAAGCGGGGCAGGGGTATGGCTACACCTTC. Protein sequence: CASSEAGQGYGYTF.

The chain couples TRBV20-1 to TRBJ1-2, with 8 bases aligning to TRBD1. The CDR3 runs 11 residues. Trimming took 4 bases from V and 8 from J; bases not matched to a gene: 3. The V gene's germline CDR1 is DFQATT and CDR2 SNEGSKA (reference sequence). The CDR3 region has the DNA TGCAGTGCTACAGGGGGCAGGGGCTACACCTTC. Its protein product is CSATGGRGYTF.